What follows is one TCR beta chain and its context. This specimen comes from a study of blood T cell repertoires in COVID-19. CDR1 and CDR2 (germline): MNHEY, SVGAGI. V gave up 10 bases and J gave up 0 bases, with 16 bases separating them. This CDR3 is built from 15 residues. The protocol was immunoSEQ multiplex PCR, while the TCRdb copy is restricted to in-frame clones and leaves out a portion. The sample yields hundreds of thousands of clones, about four fifths seen once. The receptor was derived from a man aged 80 or over with acute or convalescent COVID-19. The source material was peripheral blood. This sequence joins TRBV6-5 and TRBJ2-1; D perhaps matches TRBD2 (7 bases). The CDR3 reads CATRGGGLSYNEQFF. DNA of the CDR3: TGTGCCACTCGGGGAGGGGGACTCTCCTACAATGAGCAGTTCTTC.